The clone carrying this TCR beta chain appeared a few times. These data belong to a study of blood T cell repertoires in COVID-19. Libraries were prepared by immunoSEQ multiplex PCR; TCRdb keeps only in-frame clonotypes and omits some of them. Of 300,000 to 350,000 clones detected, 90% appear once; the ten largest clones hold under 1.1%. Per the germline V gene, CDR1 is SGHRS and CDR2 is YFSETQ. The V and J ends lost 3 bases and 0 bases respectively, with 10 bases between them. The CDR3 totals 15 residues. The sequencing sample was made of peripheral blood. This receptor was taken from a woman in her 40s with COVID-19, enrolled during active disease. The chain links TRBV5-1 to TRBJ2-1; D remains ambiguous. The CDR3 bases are TGCGCCAGCAGCTCCGTGGCGGACTCCTACAATGAGCAGTTCTTC. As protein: CASSSVADSYNEQFF.